One and the same sample provided the 27 T cell receptor beta chains below, sequenced in a study of CD8+ T cells in alopecia areata. It was cDNA, reverse transcribed from extracted RNA, that served as the sequencing template. Clones were read by immunoSEQ multiplex PCR, and TCRdb kept only the in-frame ones, dropping some. This sample has over 110,000 clones, with around 49% found just once. This specimen was CD4+ T cells sorted from blood, taken at week 0. Source of these receptors: a human donor with alopecia areata.

This clone was observed once. This chain uses TRBV30 with TRBJ1-5; D is possibly TRBD1 (5 bases). Germline V lookup: CDR1 GTSNPN, CDR2 SVGIG (reference sequence). The CDR3 is 15 amino acids. V was pared by 2 bases and J by 3 bases, with 14 bases between. CDR3 sequence reads: CAWSSRVTSNQPQHF. The CDR3 nucleotides read TGTGCCTGGAGTTCCAGGGTAACCTCCAATCAGCCCCAGCATTTT.

The chain links TRBV7-3 to TRBJ2-5, with D unclear. From germline, CDR1 is SGHTA and CDR2 FQGTGA. V lost 2 bases and J 5 bases, leaving 9 bases between the germline ends. CDR3 length: 13 residues. The CDR3 sequence is CASSLGYGETQYF. The CDR3 DNA is TGTGCCAGCAGCTTAGGATATGGGGAGACCCAGTACTTC.

This chain joins TRBV28 and TRBJ1-5; TRBD1 matches at 10 bases. CDR3 length: 14 amino acids. V lost 2 bases, J lost 6 bases, and 1 base stayed unmatched. Per the germline V gene, CDR1 is MDHEN and CDR2 is SYDVKM. The CDR3, as DNA: TGTGCCAGCAGTTTAGGGGACAGGGGTCAGCCCCAGCATTTT. Residues: CASSLGDRGQPQHF.

V and J are TRBV6-6 and TRBJ2-2; D is ambiguous. Germline CDR1 reads MNHNY; CDR2 reads SVGAGI (reference sequence). This CDR3 is built from 14 residues. V lost 3 bases and J 6 bases, leaving 11 bases between the germline ends. CDR3 nucleotides: TGTGCCAGCAGTTATTCGGACGACGCCGGGGAGCTGTTTTTT. Protein product: CASSYSDDAGELFF.

This rearrangement joins TRBV30 to TRBJ2-1, with D possibly TRBD2 on 5 matching bases. Germline assignment: CDR1 GTSNPN and CDR2 SVGIG (reference sequence). This CDR3 spans 13 amino acids. V lost 0 bases and J 9 bases, leaving 12 bases between the germline ends. The CDR3 DNA sequence: TGTGCCTGGAGTGTACAACGGGATCGTGAGCAGTTCTTC. Translated, it gives CAWSVQRDREQFF.

The chain is built from TRBV6-5 and TRBJ1-5; tentative D call: TRBD1 (5 bases). Trimming stripped 6 bases from V and 5 bases from J, with 11 bases between. Germline loops: CDR1 MNHEY, CDR2 SVGAGI. The CDR3 covers 13 residues. CDR3 sequence reads: CASSLGGHQPQHF. In nucleotides, the CDR3 is TGTGCCAGCAGCCTCGGGGGACATCAGCCCCAGCATTTT.

The chain couples TRBV29-1 to TRBJ2-4, with 7 positions matching TRBD1. CDR1 and CDR2 from the germline V gene are SQVTM and ANQGSEA. J was trimmed by 9 bases and V by 6 bases; bases with no gene match: 11. This CDR3 region has 13 residues. CDR3 DNA: TGCAGCGTCGAGGGGGCCGGCCTTGCCATTCAGTACTTC. This gives the protein CSVEGAGLAIQYF.

This clone was observed a few times. This chain joins TRBV18 and TRBJ1-2; D is unclear. The V and J ends lost 2 bases and 7 bases respectively, with 11 bases between them. The germline V gene has CDR1 KGHSH and CDR2 LQKENI. This CDR3 is built from 13 residues. CDR3 coding DNA: TGTGCCAGCTCACCAAACCGGGTGTTTGGCTACACCTTC. Its translation: CASSPNRVFGYTF. The variable domain in full, with the rest retrieved from reference TRBV18 and TRBJ1-2, is NAGVMQNPRHLVRRRGQEARLRCSPMKGHSHVYWYRQLPEEGLKFMVYLQKENIIDESGMPKERFSAEFPKEGPSILRIQQVVRGDSAAYFCASSPNRVFGYTFGSGTRLTVV.

This clone was observed many times. The V and J genes are TRBV6-1 and TRBJ2-1; 7 bases agree with TRBD1. Trimming took 2 bases from V and 7 from J; bases not matched to a gene: 8. Germline V gene sequence: CDR1 MNHNS, CDR2 SASEGT. This CDR3 has 15 amino acids. CDR3 amino acids: CASSESGTVLNEQFF. Here the CDR3 DNA reads TGTGCCAGCAGTGAATCCGGGACAGTTCTAAATGAGCAGTTCTTC.

This clone was detected a few times. V gene TRBV25-1 combines with J gene TRBJ2-5; TRBD1 matches 7 bases. Germline V gene data show CDR1 as MGHDK and CDR2 as SYGVNS. After removal of 9 bases from V and 3 bases from J, the junction contained 7 bases not matched to a gene. CDR3 length: 13 residues. The CDR3 region has the DNA TGTGCCAGACCCGACAGGGAGAAAGAGACCCAGTACTTC. Residues: CARPDREKETQYF.

The V and J genes are TRBV4-2 and TRBJ2-7, with 8 bases that match TRBD2. With 4 bases clipped from V and 2 bases from J, the junction kept 16 bases outside the gene matches. This CDR3 spans 18 amino acids. From germline, CDR1 is LGHNA and CDR2 YNFKEQ. CDR3 amino acids: CASSLSTNPSGPTYEQYF. The CDR3 bases are TGTGCCAGCAGCCTCTCCACCAACCCTAGCGGGCCTACCTACGAGCAGTACTTC.

The chain carries TRBV7-6 and TRBJ2-5, with a possible D match to TRBD2 (6 bases). V lost 1 base to trimming and J lost 3 bases, with 9 bases between them. This CDR3 comprises 14 residues. Per germline, CDR1 SGHVS and CDR2 FNYEAQ. The CDR3 region has the DNA TGTGCCAGCAGCTTAGTTTCGGGGGAAGAGACCCAGTACTTC. Translated: CASSLVSGEETQYF.

The rearrangement uses TRBV7-2 and TRBJ1-1; no clear D gene. The CDR3 spans 13 residues. Germline V gene data show CDR1 as SGHTA and CDR2 as FQGNSA. The germline V and J ends were trimmed by 2 bases and 6 bases, with 10 bases remaining between them. In nucleotides, the CDR3 is TGTGCCAGCAGCTTACAAAGGGAGGCTGAAGCTTTCTTT. It encodes CASSLQREAEAFF.

Worth noting for this clone: One end of the junction does not line up with germline, which may come from a read error. V is TRBV29-1 and J is TRBJ2-3, with D possibly being TRBD2 (6 bases). CDR3 length equals 14 residues. Germline CDR1 SQVTM, CDR2 ANQGSEA. The CDR3 reads CSGLVVGSKDTQYF. In DNA, the CDR3 is TGCAGCGGACTAGTCGTCGGGAGCAAAGATACGCAGTATTTT.

The chain recombines TRBV5-1 with TRBJ2-1, with D perhaps given as TRBD1 or TRBD2 (5 bases each). The V and J ends lost 4 bases and 7 bases respectively, with 21 bases between them. The CDR3 runs to 16 residues. Germline CDR1 SGHRS, CDR2 YFSETQ. This CDR3 is CASSLFGGDGLNEQFF. CDR3 in DNA: TGCGCCAGCAGCCTCTTTGGGGGAGACGGACTGAATGAGCAGTTCTTC.

The rearrangement links TRBV9 to TRBJ2-5; TRBD1 aligns across 7 bases. CDR3 length: 14 residues. Germline V gene lookup returns CDR1 SGDLS and CDR2 YYNGEE. V gave up 4 bases and J gave up 1 base; unmatched junction bases: 4. CDR3 DNA sequence: TGTGCCAGCAGCCCTGGACAGGTCCAAGAGACCCAGTACTTC. It is translated as CASSPGQVQETQYF. The variable domain in full, with the rest retrieved from reference TRBV9 and TRBJ2-5, is DSGVTQTPKHLITATGQRVTLRCSPRSGDLSVYWYQQSLDQGLQFLIQYYNGEERAKGNILERFSAQQFPDLHSELNLSSLELGDSALYFCASSPGQVQETQYFGPGTRLLVL.

This clone was recorded a few times. This chain connects TRBV10-3 to TRBJ2-1, with D perhaps matching TRBD1 or TRBD2 (7 bases each). Trimming removed 11 bases from V and 5 bases from J, with 25 bases in between. CDR3 length: 16 residues. Germline CDR1 reads ENHRY; CDR2 reads SYGVKD. The CDR3 DNA reads as TGTGCCTGCGCCAGGGGGGCTAGCGGCCAACACAATGAGCAGTTCTTC. It translates to CACARGASGQHNEQFF.

The J gene is TRBJ2-7, the V gene TRBV7-8; D possibly corresponds to TRBD2 (7 bases). Germline lookup yields CDR1 SGHVS and CDR2 FQNEAQ. The V gene lost 5 bases and the J gene lost 13 bases, with 21 bases spanning the gap. The CDR3 has 13 residues. In nucleotides, the CDR3 is TGTGCCAGCAGCCCTAAGGGGGGGACATCCATCTACTTC. It encodes CASSPKGGTSIYF. Filled out from reference TRBV7-8 and TRBJ2-7, the complete variable domain reads GAGVSQSPRYKVAKRGQDVALRCDPISGHVSLFWYQQALGQGPEFLTYFQNEAQLDKSGLPSDRFFAERPEGSVSTLKIQRTQQEDSAVYLCASSPKGGTSIYFGPGTRLTVT.

J is TRBJ1-3 and V is TRBV7-2; 7 positions match TRBD1. Germline V gene lookup returns CDR1 SGHTA and CDR2 FQGNSA. The CDR3 runs 15 residues. V was clipped by 4 bases and J by 0 bases; unmatched bases: 3. CDR3 DNA sequence: TGTGCCAGCAGCTCCAGACAGGGCTCTGGAAACACCATATATTTT. Translated, it gives CASSSRQGSGNTIYF.

V usage is TRBV29-1 and J usage is TRBJ1-3; possibly TRBD1 for D (5 bases). Germline V gene lookup returns CDR1 SQVTM and CDR2 ANQGSEA. The CDR3 has 13 amino acids. With 5 bases removed from V and 3 bases from J, the gap between germline ends came to 11 bases. CDR3 loop: CSVQRGDGNTIYF. In nucleotides, the CDR3 is TGCAGCGTTCAGAGGGGCGATGGAAACACCATATATTTT.

The V gene is TRBV4-2, the J gene TRBJ2-7, with D possibly being TRBD1 (6 bases). The germline CDR1 and CDR2 sequences are LGHNA and YNFKEQ. CDR3 length: 15 residues. Trimming shortened V by 1 base and J by 1 base, and 11 bases separated the two germline ends. CDR3 amino acids: CASSQGQGPSYEQYF. The CDR3 coding sequence is TGTGCCAGCAGCCAAGGGCAGGGGCCTTCCTACGAGCAGTACTTC.

The CDR3 loop reads CASSLPGNNEQFF. The CDR3 DNA sequence: TGCGCCAGCAGCTTGCCCGGGAACAATGAGCAGTTCTTC. The chain links TRBV5-1 to TRBJ2-1, with D maybe TRBD2 (5 bases). V was clipped by 1 base and J by 5 bases, with 7 bases between them. The CDR3 sequence is 13 residues long. From germline, CDR1 is SGHRS and CDR2 YFSETQ.

The rearrangement joins TRBV2 to TRBJ2-7; TRBD1 matches 7 bases. With V trimmed by 4 bases and J by 3 bases, 6 bases remained unmatched. CDR1 and CDR2 from the germline V gene are SNHLY and FYNNEI. The CDR3 extends over 14 amino acids. The DNA for the CDR3 is TGTGCCAGCAGTGCACAGGGGAGCAACTACGAGCAGTACTTC. It yields the protein CASSAQGSNYEQYF.

Points on this clone: This sample includes further DNA sequences coding for the same CDR3. The chain carries TRBV30 and TRBJ1-1; D unclear. Trimming cost V 0 bases and J 5 bases, with 7 bases left between them. There are 12 residues in the CDR3. CDR1 is GTSNPN and CDR2 is SVGIG in the germline V gene (reference sequence). This chain's CDR3 is CAWSVRGTEAFF. The CDR3 DNA is TGTGCCTGGAGTGTACGGGGTACTGAAGCTTTCTTT.

The genes are TRBV4-2 and TRBJ1-1; 7 positions agree with TRBD1. The CDR3 has 15 amino acids. Germline values: CDR1 LGHNA, CDR2 YNFKEQ. The J segment lost 0 bases and the V segment lost 4 bases, leaving 5 bases of the junction unmatched. CDR3 sequence: CASSPEQGMNTEAFF. As DNA, the CDR3 is TGTGCCAGCAGCCCCGAACAGGGGATGAACACTGAAGCTTTCTTT.

The rearrangement joins TRBV10-3 to TRBJ2-5; TRBD1 might be the D (6 bases). The end of the DNA is better explained by TRBJ2-7, so the J call may be wrong. CDR1 is ENHRY and CDR2 is SYGVKD in the germline V gene. The CDR3 sequence is 15 residues long. CDR3 loop: CAITADSPPAYEQYF. The CDR3 DNA sequence: TGTGCCATCACCGCGGACAGCCCGCCAGCGTACGAGCAGTACTTC.

The V and J genes are TRBV13 and TRBJ2-7, with TRBD1 matching over 7 bases. There are 15 residues in the CDR3. CDR1 and CDR2 (germline): PRHDT, FYEKMQ (reference sequence). The junction had 7 bases not matched to a gene; V was cut back by 5 bases and J by 0 bases. CDR3 coding DNA: TGTGCCAGCAGCCCGGTGGGGGACAGCTCCTACGAGCAGTACTTC. Its protein is CASSPVGDSSYEQYF.